This TCR beta chain was obtained from a study of quantifying T cell responses using KT2 cells. Across the whole study: RNA was reverse transcribed with TCR alpha and beta constant-region primers. Under optimum conditions, T4 ligation efficiency was estimated at more than 8%.

Germline V gives CDR1 DFQATT, CDR2 SNEGSKA (reference sequence). The CDR3 is 16 residues long. Trimming pared 4 bases from V and 3 bases from J, leaving 19 bases between. An oligo carrying a UMI was ligated to the cDNA 3' end. An equimolar mix of RC1.1 and RC1.2 primed the beta chain across TRBC1 and TRBC2. Each CDR3 protein gets one entry after TCRdb re-called the UMI-ligation and nested PCR reads with MiXCR. The sample yields tens of thousands of distinct CDR3 sequences, approximately 10% seen once. The sample is PBMC spiked with counted cells of clone KT2. This clonotype was detected only a few times.

The sequence came from a human donor. This chain connects TRBV20-1 to TRBJ1-5, with D possibly being TRBD1 (6 bases). Sequenced: PBMCs spiked with cells of the T cell clone KT2. The CDR3 here is CSATITPGQLNQPQHF. The CDR3 nucleotides read TGCAGTGCTACTATAACGCCGGGACAACTCAATCAGCCCCAGCATTTT.